This T cell receptor beta chain was captured by sequencing in a study of radiotherapy plus CTLA-4 blockade in lung cancer. Here immunoSEQ multiplex PCR was the method, and the copy in TCRdb shows in-frame clones only, minus some. Of roughly 120,000 clones detected, approximately 80% appear once; the ten largest clones hold 4.5% to 6.5%. V was shortened by 5 bases and J by 0 bases, with 8 bases between the two germline ends. In germline, CDR1 is SEHNR, CDR2 FQNEAQ (reference sequence). The CDR3 has 13 amino acids. The receptor was isolated from a human donor with non-small cell lung cancer who had a partial response to radiotherapy plus ipilimumab. The specimen was peripheral blood, collected from a patient treated with radiotherapy plus ipilimumab. The chain combines TRBV7-9 with TRBJ2-7, with TRBD2 as a possible D gene (6 bases). The CDR3 DNA reads as TGTGCCAGCAGCCCAGCGGGCTCCTACGAGCAGTACTTC. It specifies CASSPAGSYEQYF.